The 28 T cell receptor beta chains in this list originate from one sample, sequenced in a study of technical replicates of blood from four donors. Sequencing was performed with immunoSEQ multiplex PCR; in TCRdb, only in-frame clones are kept and a portion is missing. The sample shows around 72,000 clones, nearly 99% of them seen only once. Sequencing used T cells isolated from PBMCs. The receptors were sampled from a human donor in good health.

CDR3 residues: CASSFSGSDNEQFF. As DNA, the CDR3 is TGTGCCAGCAGCTTTAGCGGGAGCGACAATGAGCAGTTCTTC. The rearrangement joins TRBV5-4 to TRBJ2-1, with 9 nucleotides matching TRBD2. The CDR3 spans 14 residues. The germline V gene encodes CDR1 SGHNT and CDR2 YYREEE (reference sequence). The junction had 2 bases not matched to a gene; V was cut back by 2 bases and J by 5 bases.

The V gene is TRBV28, the J gene TRBJ1-2; possible D gene TRBD1, 5 bases. This CDR3 contains 15 residues. The germline V gene encodes CDR1 MDHEN and CDR2 SYDVKM. V dropped 1 base and J dropped 4 bases, with 13 bases sitting between them. The CDR3 DNA reads TGTGCCAGCAGTTTATCCCTAGGGGTTCTCTATGGCTACACCTTC. It specifies CASSLSLGVLYGYTF.

This rearrangement joins TRBV10-3 to TRBJ1-1; D is undetermined. This CDR3 is 14 amino acids long. Per germline, CDR1 ENHRY and CDR2 SYGVKD. V lost 8 bases and J 5 bases, leaving 18 bases between the germline ends. For the CDR3, the DNA is TGTGCCATCGTTGAGGACTTCCGAGGGACTGAAGCTTTCTTT. Its translation is CAIVEDFRGTEAFF.

V gene TRBV27 combines with J gene TRBJ2-1; maybe TRBD2 (6 bases). The V gene lost 2 bases and the J gene lost 6 bases, with 11 bases spanning the gap. The CDR3 loop spans 14 amino acids. Germline V gene data show CDR1 as MNHEY and CDR2 as SMNVEV (reference sequence). The CDR3 bases are TGTGCCAGCAGTTTAAGGCAAGCGGGCAATGAGCAGTTCTTC. It translates to CASSLRQAGNEQFF.

This chain joins TRBV11-3 and TRBJ2-1; TRBD2 is a possible D gene (6 bases). V was clipped by 3 bases and J by 8 bases, with 17 bases between them. CDR1 and CDR2 (germline): SGHNT, YENEEA. This CDR3 has 15 residues. CDR3 sequence (DNA): TGTGCCAGCAGCTTCACCGGGACTCTGGGGGATGAGCAGTTCTTC. Amino acid sequence: CASSFTGTLGDEQFF.

The chain carries TRBV5-5 and TRBJ2-1, with a tentative D call TRBD2 (6 bases). This CDR3 comprises 12 residues. Germline CDR1 and CDR2: SGHKS and YYEKEE (reference sequence). With 1 base removed from V and 8 bases from J, the gap between germline ends came to 7 bases. The CDR3 here is CASSLWGDEQFF. DNA for the CDR3: TGTGCCAGCAGCTTGTGGGGGGATGAGCAGTTCTTC.

J is TRBJ1-1 and V is TRBV6-5; D remains unclear. Trimming shortened V by 0 bases and J by 4 bases, and 12 bases separated the two germline ends. Germline V gene data show CDR1 as MNHEY and CDR2 as SVGAGI. This CDR3 spans 15 amino acids. The CDR3 coding sequence is TGTGCCAGCAGTTACTCGGGCCCTCGACCCACTGAAGCTTTCTTT. Residues: CASSYSGPRPTEAFF.

This sequence joins TRBV9 and TRBJ2-1, with D maybe TRBD2 (5 bases). V shed 0 bases and J shed 10 bases, with 17 bases lying between them. The CDR3 length is 15 residues. In germline, CDR1 is SGDLS, CDR2 YYNGEE. The CDR3 is CASSVGQRTPMEQFF. CDR3 sequence (DNA): TGTGCCAGCAGCGTAGGTCAGCGGACCCCAATGGAGCAGTTCTTC.

The genes are TRBV7-6 and TRBJ1-4; D unclear. This CDR3 is built from 14 residues. V lost 7 bases and J lost 3, with 12 bases in between. Germline V gives CDR1 SGHVS, CDR2 FNYEAQ. The CDR3 protein is CASKEQNSNEKLFF. In nucleotides, the CDR3 is TGTGCCAGCAAGGAACAGAACTCTAATGAAAAACTGTTTTTT.

This chain connects TRBV18 to TRBJ1-4; 8 bases are a match to TRBD1. With 5 bases clipped from V and 6 bases from J, the junction kept 14 bases outside the gene matches. The CDR3 extends over 17 amino acids. Germline V gene sequence: CDR1 KGHSH, CDR2 LQKENI. The CDR3 DNA reads TGTGCCAGCTCAGCAAGACAGGGGCTAATACGGGATGAAAAACTGTTTTTT. Encoded protein: CASSARQGLIRDEKLFF. The whole variable domain, filled in from reference TRBV18 and TRBJ1-4, reads NAGVMQNPRHLVRRRGQEARLRCSPMKGHSHVYWYRQLPEEGLKFMVYLQKENIIDESGMPKERFSAEFPKEGPSILRIQQVVRGDSAAYFCASSARQGLIRDEKLFFGSGTQLSVL.

The V call is TRBV9, the J call TRBJ2-7; D gene uncertain. V was clipped by 0 bases and J by 5 bases, with 6 bases between them. The CDR3 has 12 residues. Germline V lookup: CDR1 SGDLS, CDR2 YYNGEE. The CDR3 bases are TGTGCCAGCAGCGTAGGAGAGGACGAGCAGTACTTC. Its protein product is CASSVGEDEQYF. Based on the CDR3 plus reference TRBV9 and TRBJ2-7, the full variable domain is DSGVTQTPKHLITATGQRVTLRCSPRSGDLSVYWYQQSLDQGLQFLIQYYNGEERAKGNILERFSAQQFPDLHSELNLSSLELGDSALYFCASSVGEDEQYFGPGTRLTVT.

In regard to this clone: Distinct nucleotide sequences in the sample also encode this CDR3. This chain links TRBV9 with TRBJ2-7; possibly TRBD2 for D (5 bases). This CDR3 contains 12 residues. The ends were cut back, 7 bases at V and 6 bases at J, with 14 bases in the middle. Germline V gene lookup returns CDR1 SGDLS and CDR2 YYNGEE. CDR3 loop: CASGGLFGEQYF. Written as DNA, the CDR3 is TGTGCCAGCGGAGGACTGTTTGGCGAGCAGTACTTC.

This clone was recorded only once. The rearrangement joins TRBV5-1 to TRBJ2-2; 8 bases are a match to TRBD1. The V gene's germline CDR1 is SGHRS and CDR2 YFSETQ. With V trimmed by 4 bases and J by 7 bases, 9 bases remained unmatched. CDR3 length: 15 amino acids. CDR3 nucleotides: TGCGCCAGCAGCCAAAGACAGGGGCGCGGCGGGGAGCTGTTTTTT. This codes for CASSQRQGRGGELFF.

The chain couples TRBV27 to TRBJ2-7; maybe TRBD1 (6 bases). Trimming pared 6 bases from V and 2 bases from J, leaving 11 bases between. The germline V gene encodes CDR1 MNHEY and CDR2 SMNVEV (reference sequence). The CDR3 runs to 13 residues. The CDR3 sequence: CASRMTGPYEQYF. Here the CDR3 DNA reads TGTGCCAGCAGGATGACAGGCCCCTACGAGCAGTACTTC.

This chain connects TRBV7-9 to TRBJ1-1, with a weak D call TRBD1 (5 bases). This CDR3 has 11 amino acids. The ends were cut back, 7 bases at V and 6 bases at J, with 9 bases in the middle. Germline CDR1 is SEHNR and CDR2 is FQNEAQ (reference sequence). CDR3 bases: TGTGCCAGCACCGGGGGGGCTGAAGCTTTCTTT. Its translation: CASTGGAEAFF.

This chain uses TRBV28 with TRBJ1-2, with D uncertain. V lost 3 bases to trimming and J lost 4 bases, with 12 bases between them. CDR3 length: 14 residues. In germline, CDR1 is MDHEN, CDR2 SYDVKM. This CDR3 reads CASSFPGEFYGYTF. The DNA of the CDR3 is TGTGCCAGCAGTTTTCCTGGGGAGTTCTATGGCTACACCTTC.

V and J are TRBV28 and TRBJ2-5; D might be TRBD2 (6 bases). Trimming left V 3 bases short and J 5 bases short, with 16 bases between. The germline V gene encodes CDR1 MDHEN and CDR2 SYDVKM. CDR3 length: 15 amino acids. The CDR3 coding sequence is TGTGCCAGCAGTTTTATTGGGGAGGCTCGGGAGACCCAGTACTTC. This encodes CASSFIGEARETQYF.

V usage is TRBV6-4 and J usage is TRBJ2-3; 11 positions agree with TRBD1. Unmatched junction bases numbered 4, after V lost 2 bases and J lost 6 bases. The CDR3 is made up of 15 amino acids. Germline lookup yields CDR1 MRHNA and CDR2 SNTAGT. CDR3 loop: CASSDGTGGWDTQYF. CDR3 coding DNA: TGTGCCAGCAGTGACGGGACAGGGGGTTGGGATACGCAGTATTTT.

The chain joins TRBV6-6 to TRBJ1-2; D uncertain. Trimming cost V 2 bases and J 6 bases, with 4 bases left between them. Germline V gives CDR1 MNHNY, CDR2 SVGAGI (reference sequence). The CDR3 runs 11 residues. The CDR3 coding sequence is TGTGCCAGCAGTTACGTCGATGGCTACACCTTC. Its translation: CASSYVDGYTF.

The J gene is TRBJ2-7, the V gene TRBV4-3; D might be TRBD2 (9 bases). Germline-derived CDR1 and CDR2 are LGHNA and YSLEER. This CDR3 is built from 18 residues. The V end was cut by 4 bases, the J end by 4 bases, with 26 bases between. The CDR3 coding sequence is TGCGCCAGCAGCCTCCTCTTCAGGGGGCTAGGACTAGCGTACGAGCAGTACTTC. Protein product: CASSLLFRGLGLAYEQYF.

This clone showed up just once. The rearrangement uses TRBV4-2 and TRBJ2-6; tentative D call: TRBD1 (5 bases). CDR3 length: 16 amino acids. Trimming removed 0 bases from V and 2 bases from J, with 8 bases in between. The V gene's germline CDR1 is LGHNA and CDR2 YNFKEQ. DNA of the CDR3: TGTGCCAGCAGCCAAGATCCAGGGACTGGGGCCAACGTCCTGACTTTC. Its translation: CASSQDPGTGANVLTF.

The V and J genes are TRBV11-2 and TRBJ1-2; no clear D gene. The CDR3 consists of 13 residues. V gave up 7 bases and J gave up 4 bases, with 13 bases separating them. Germline V CDR1 and CDR2: SGHAT, FQNNGV. CDR3 bases: TGTGCCAGCAACCCCCCAGGCCTCTATGGCTACACCTTC. It yields the protein CASNPPGLYGYTF. The full variable domain, its missing parts supplied by reference TRBV11-2 and TRBJ1-2, is EAGVAQSPRYKIIEKRQSVAFWCNPISGHATLYWYQQILGQGPKLLIQFQNNGVVDDSQLPKDRFSAERLKGVDSTLKIQPAKLEDSAVYLCASNPPGLYGYTFGSGTRLTVV.

The J gene is TRBJ1-3, the V gene TRBV2, with D unresolved. The germline gives CDR1 SNHLY, CDR2 FYNNEI. V dropped 6 bases and J dropped 0 bases, with 9 bases sitting between them. CDR3 length: 14 amino acids. The CDR3 DNA reads TGTGCCAGCAGGAGGAATCGCTCTGGAAACACCATATATTTT. Encoded protein: CASRRNRSGNTIYF.

The rearrangement uses TRBV9 and TRBJ2-7, with D perhaps TRBD1 (5 bases). Trimming took off 1 base at V and 3 bases at J, with 14 bases between the two ends. CDR1 is SGDLS, CDR2 YYNGEE, per germline. This CDR3 is 15 amino acids long. In DNA form, the CDR3 reads TGTGCCAGCAGCGTAAACGGGCAGGGATACTACGAGCAGTACTTC. This sequence encodes CASSVNGQGYYEQYF.

The chain couples TRBV11-3 to TRBJ1-4; 10 positions agree with TRBD1. The V gene end was trimmed by 5 bases and the J gene end by 2 bases; junction bases not matched to a gene: 2. Germline assignment: CDR1 SGHNT and CDR2 YENEEA. The CDR3 is 15 residues long. CDR3 coding DNA: TGTGCCAGCAGCCGGGACAGGGGCACTAATGAAAAACTGTTTTTT. This encodes CASSRDRGTNEKLFF.

The rearrangement joins TRBV6-5 to TRBJ2-5; 7 bases match TRBD2. The J call may not be correct, given that the DNA end is closer to TRBJ2-7. The germline V gene has CDR1 MNHEY and CDR2 SVGAGI. This CDR3 is 13 amino acids long. Written as DNA, the CDR3 is TGTGCCAGCAGGGGGGGGGATAACTACGAGCAGTACTTC. Its translation: CASRGGDNYEQYF.

This sequence joins TRBV19 and TRBJ2-1; 8 bases line up with TRBD2. The CDR3 sequence is 15 residues long. Looked up from germline, CDR1 is LNHDA and CDR2 is SQIVND (reference sequence). J lost 2 bases, V lost 3 bases, and 3 bases had no gene match. The CDR3 sequence is CASSIQLAAYNEQFF. The CDR3 DNA reads as TGTGCCAGTAGTATCCAACTAGCGGCCTACAATGAGCAGTTCTTC.

V and J are TRBV7-9 and TRBJ2-7, with D tentatively TRBD2 (5 bases). This CDR3 comprises 11 residues. Germline-derived CDR1 and CDR2 are SEHNR and FQNEAQ (reference sequence). The V and J ends lost 5 bases and 5 bases respectively, with 7 bases between them. CDR3 sequence reads: CASSKTNEQYF. CDR3 in DNA: TGTGCCAGCAGCAAGACTAACGAGCAGTACTTC.